These 7 T cell receptor beta chains share one sample of origin, sequenced in a study of OX40 agonist ivuxolimab in advanced cancers. The table came from immunoSEQ multiplex PCR; TCRdb's copy has only in-frame clones and leaves some out. The data hold about 44,000 clones, with about 90% observed a single time. This sample comprised CD4+ or CD8+ T cells sorted from blood, obtained in a trial of the OX40 agonist ivuxolimab. These receptors all come from an adult with an advanced solid tumor such as melanoma, head and neck, liver or kidney cancer.

The genes are TRBV9 and TRBJ2-7; D is unresolved. The CDR3 is 14 residues long. V lost 4 bases to trimming and J lost 2 bases, with 13 bases between them. From germline, CDR1 is SGDLS and CDR2 YYNGEE. CDR3: CASSPAGGPYEQYF. The CDR3, as DNA: TGTGCCAGCAGCCCTGCTGGCGGACCCTACGAGCAGTACTTC.

V is TRBV30 and J is TRBJ2-7, with D perhaps matching TRBD1 (6 bases). This CDR3 contains 14 residues. The V gene lost 0 bases and the J gene lost 3 bases, with 12 bases spanning the gap. In germline, CDR1 is GTSNPN, CDR2 SVGIG (reference sequence). DNA for the CDR3: TGTGCCTGGAGTGTTGGTGGGGGCGGCTACGAGCAGTACTTC. Its translation: CAWSVGGGGYEQYF.

The CDR3 DNA reads as TGTGCCAGCAGCCAAGTTGGAGTAAGCTACAATGAGCAGTTCTTC. It encodes CASSQVGVSYNEQFF. The V and J genes are TRBV4-2 and TRBJ2-1; D is undetermined. CDR3 length equals 15 residues. V lost 1 base and J 3 bases, leaving 10 bases between the germline ends. CDR1 is LGHNA, CDR2 YNFKEQ, per germline.

The chain uses TRBV21-1 and TRBJ1-5; the table gives TRBD1 as D, unverified against the DNA. TRBV21-1 counts as a pseudogene. The CDR3 is made up of 20 amino acids. CDR3 sequence (DNA): TGTGCCAGCAGCAAAGATGAGGGACAGGTTCCAGGGGATAGCAATCAGCCCCAGCATTTT. Protein: CASSKDEGQVPGDSNQPQHF.

The V and J genes are TRBV5-1 and TRBJ2-5; maybe TRBD1 (7 bases). The closer fit of TRBJ2-7 to the DNA end suggests the J call may be wrong. The germline V gene encodes CDR1 SGHRS and CDR2 YFSETQ. This CDR3 region has 16 residues. This chain's CDR3 is CASSPIGQGEDYEQYF. Written as DNA, the CDR3 is TGCGCCAGCAGCCCCATCGGGCAGGGGGAGGACTACGAGCAGTACTTC.

This clone was seen a handful of times. J is TRBJ2-7 and V is TRBV19, with D tentatively TRBD1 (5 bases). Trimming removed 0 bases from V and 7 bases from J, with 28 bases in between. The CDR3 totals 19 residues. Germline V gene data show CDR1 as LNHDA and CDR2 as SQIVND (reference sequence). This CDR3 is CASSIDAGTLGLKSEEQYF. CDR3 sequence (DNA): TGTGCCAGTAGTATAGATGCAGGAACCTTGGGGCTGAAATCTGAAGAGCAGTACTTC.

The chain recombines TRBV28 with TRBJ2-7; D gene ambiguous. Per germline, CDR1 MDHEN and CDR2 SYDVKM. CDR3 size: 13 residues. V shed 5 bases and J shed 6 bases, with 14 bases lying between them. The CDR3 protein is CASSPRTWTEQYF. CDR3 bases: TGTGCCAGCAGTCCCCGGACGTGGACCGAGCAGTACTTC.